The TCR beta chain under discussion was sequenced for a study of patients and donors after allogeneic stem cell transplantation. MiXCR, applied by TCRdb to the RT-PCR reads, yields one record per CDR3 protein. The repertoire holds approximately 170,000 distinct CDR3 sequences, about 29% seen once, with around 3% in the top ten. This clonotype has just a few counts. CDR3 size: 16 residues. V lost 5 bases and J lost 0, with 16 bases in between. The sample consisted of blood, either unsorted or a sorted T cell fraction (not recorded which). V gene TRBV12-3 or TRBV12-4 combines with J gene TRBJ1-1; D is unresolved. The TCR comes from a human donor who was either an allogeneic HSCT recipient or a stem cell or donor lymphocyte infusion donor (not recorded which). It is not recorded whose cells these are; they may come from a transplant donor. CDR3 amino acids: CASSAPRVTMNTEAFF. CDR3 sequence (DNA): TGTGCCAGCAGTGCCCCCCGGGTGACCATGAACACTGAAGCTTTCTTT.